This T cell receptor (beta chain) was sequenced in a study of cytomegalovirus exposure and HLA in healthy donors. Across the study: Researchers previously reported finding 100 million or so unique TCR beta sequences from 150 million to 200 million T cells. Study-wide results and limits: Earlier analysis looked at TCR beta V segments, and most were productive about 87% or about 30% of the time. A few CMV-associated chains proved CMV antigen-specific in vitro. Common viral pathogens seemed, in a later analysis, to connect with several of the most significant clusters.

Trimming removed 1 base from V and 2 bases from J, with 12 bases in between. Germline CDR1 is SGHNT and CDR2 is YYREEE (reference sequence). CDR3 size: 15 residues. A word on this clone: The antigen remains undetermined.

PCR was performed using 60 Vbeta and 13 Jbeta primers. Sequencing was performed with immunoSEQ multiplex PCR; in TCRdb, only in-frame clones are kept and a portion is missing. The sample records 85,000 to 130,000 clones, around 74% being singletons. The chain is built from TRBV5-4 and TRBJ2-5; D is possibly TRBD1 (5 bases). Specimen: PBMCs. This clonotype originated in a male donor in good health and CMV-seropositive. The CDR3 spells CASSLYPDMQETQYF. The CDR3 DNA reads as TGTGCCAGCAGCTTGTACCCGGACATGCAAGAGACCCAGTACTTC.